One sample yielded the 30 T cell receptor beta chains listed below, sequenced in a study of T-cell memory formation after mild COVID-19. One entry per CDR3 protein results from TCRdb running MiXCR on the 5' RACE reads. The data hold roughly 320,000 distinct CDR3 sequences, with approximately 29% observed a single time. Sequenced material: PBMCs or a T cell subset sorted from them (not recorded which). All receptors come from an adult woman who had mild COVID-19 (a few samples of this study predate the infection). Cell type and time point are not known.

The chain combines TRBV29-1 with TRBJ2-7; 9 bases fit TRBD2. V lost 3 bases and J lost 2; bases outside the gene matches: 8. The CDR3 spans 15 residues. Germline V gene lookup returns CDR1 SQVTM and CDR2 ANQGSEA. The CDR3 DNA is TGCAGCGTTGAGGTAGCGGGAGTTCGTCCCTACGAGCAGTACTTC. Amino acid sequence: CSVEVAGVRPYEQYF.

J is TRBJ2-5 and V is TRBV6-2 or TRBV6-3; possible D gene TRBD1, 5 bases. V was trimmed by 6 bases and J by 5 bases, leaving 16 bases between them. This CDR3 region has 14 residues. Germline V gene sequence: CDR1 MNHEY, CDR2 SVGEGT. The CDR3 region has the DNA TGTGCCAGCAGACCCCAGGGTTTGGACGAGACCCAGTACTTC. Translated: CASRPQGLDETQYF.

The rearrangement joins TRBV29-1 to TRBJ2-7; D gene ambiguous. Germline CDR1 is SQVTM and CDR2 is ANQGSEA. The CDR3 runs to 13 residues. Trimming shortened V by 6 bases and J by 0 bases, and 12 bases separated the two germline ends. CDR3 sequence: CSVLLTPSYEQYF. CDR3 bases: TGCAGCGTCCTTCTGACACCCTCCTACGAGCAGTACTTC.

This clonotype has a handful of counts. This chain joins TRBV5-1 and TRBJ2-3; 15 bases are shared with TRBD2. The length of the CDR3 is 18 residues. V trimming: 4 bases; J trimming: 5 bases; junction bases outside the gene matches: 11. CDR1 is SGHRS, CDR2 YFSETQ, per germline. The CDR3 DNA reads as TGCGCCAGCAGCGGCGGGACTAGCGGGGGGTCCTGGGAAGATACGCAGTATTTT. Amino acid sequence: CASSGGTSGGSWEDTQYF.

This clonotype was recorded a few times. The chain combines TRBV19 with TRBJ2-1, with a possible D match to TRBD2 (6 bases). CDR1 is LNHDA, CDR2 SQIVND, per germline (reference sequence). CDR3 size: 15 residues. The germline V and J ends were trimmed by 7 bases and 1 base, with 14 bases remaining between them. The CDR3 sequence is CASIPGDDSYNEQFF. The CDR3 bases are TGTGCCAGTATTCCGGGAGACGATTCCTACAATGAGCAGTTCTTC.

This clonotype occurred a few times. The gene calls are TRBV5-1 and TRBJ2-3; D gene unclear. This CDR3 has 14 amino acids. The germline V gene encodes CDR1 SGHRS and CDR2 YFSETQ. V gave up 1 base and J gave up 6 bases, with 12 bases separating them. The CDR3 is CASSLLGAADTQYF. The CDR3 DNA follows: TGCGCCAGCAGCTTGCTCGGCGCTGCGGATACGCAGTATTTT.

This chain joins TRBV4-1 and TRBJ2-1; D is undetermined. This CDR3 is 13 amino acids long. V was clipped by 0 bases and J by 9 bases, with 9 bases between them. CDR1 and CDR2 (germline): MGHRA, YSYEKL. CDR3 in amino acids: CASSQDKVAEQFF. CDR3 in DNA: TGCGCCAGCAGCCAAGATAAGGTGGCTGAGCAGTTCTTC.

This chain links TRBV3-1 with TRBJ1-1; TRBD1 is a possible D gene (5 bases). This CDR3 region has 13 residues. Trimming stripped 2 bases from V and 4 bases from J, with 8 bases between. In germline, CDR1 is LGHDT, CDR2 YNNKEL (reference sequence). Written as DNA, the CDR3 is TGTGCCAGCAGCCAACTCCAGGGCACTGAAGCTTTCTTT. Translating it yields CASSQLQGTEAFF.

The chain couples TRBV25-1 to TRBJ2-1, with 8 bases matching TRBD2. The CDR3 sequence is 13 residues long. Germline CDR1 MGHDK, CDR2 SYGVNS. V lost 0 bases and J lost 10; bases outside the gene matches: 2. The CDR3 DNA sequence: TGTGCCAGCAGTGAATACCGGGGGGGCGAGCAGTTCTTC. It encodes CASSEYRGGEQFF.

The sample holds one count of this clonotype. The rearrangement joins TRBV29-1 to TRBJ1-6; D is unresolved. CDR3 length: 12 amino acids. Per germline, CDR1 SQVTM and CDR2 ANQGSEA. Trimming removed 7 bases at V and 7 bases at J, with 11 bases between. CDR3 nucleotide sequence: TGCAGCGCCCAGCTTGGAAATTCACCCCTCCACTTT. Translation gives CSAQLGNSPLHF.

This clonotype was seen only a few times. The chain is built from TRBV16 and TRBJ2-6, with D perhaps given as TRBD1 or TRBD2 (5 bases each). The CDR3 consists of 15 residues. V lost 2 bases and J 0 bases, leaving 5 bases between the germline ends. The V gene's germline CDR1 is KGHSY and CDR2 FQNENV. The CDR3 loop is CASSQGGSGANVLTF. The CDR3 coding sequence is TGTGCCAGCAGCCAAGGGGGCTCTGGGGCCAACGTCCTGACTTTC.

This sequence joins TRBV12-3 or TRBV12-4 and TRBJ2-4; D remains unclear. The CDR3 totals 15 residues. The germline V and J ends were trimmed by 3 bases and 1 base, with 10 bases remaining between them. The chain's CDR3 is CASSFVPGAKNIQYF. In nucleotides, the CDR3 is TGTGCCAGCAGTTTTGTCCCTGGGGCCAAAAACATTCAGTACTTC.

V and J are TRBV5-1 and TRBJ2-7; maybe TRBD2 (5 bases). Germline CDR1 SGHRS, CDR2 YFSETQ. This CDR3 spans 14 amino acids. Trimming left V 3 bases short and J 1 base short, with 11 bases between. CDR3 DNA sequence: TGCGCCAGCAGCTACTCCGGGAAATCCTACGAGCAGTACTTC. As protein: CASSYSGKSYEQYF.

This clonotype was seen a handful of times. The genes are TRBV2 and TRBJ1-1, with D unresolved. Between the trimmed V and J ends, which lost 4 bases and 1 base, there was a span of 13 bases. The CDR3 covers 15 residues. Germline CDR1 and CDR2: SNHLY and FYNNEI. CDR3 region: CASSAVLRRNTEAFF. The CDR3 coding sequence is TGTGCCAGCAGTGCCGTTTTGCGCAGGAACACTGAAGCTTTCTTT.

This chain connects TRBV6-2 or TRBV6-3 to TRBJ2-4; no reliable D call. CDR3 length: 11 residues. The germline V gene has CDR1 MNHEY and CDR2 SVGEGT. V lost 0 bases to trimming and J lost 16 bases, with 10 bases between them. As DNA, the CDR3 is TGTGCCAGCAGTTACTCGACCTTGGTATACTTC. Protein product: CASSYSTLVYF.

This chain connects TRBV2 to TRBJ2-1; D is possibly TRBD1 (6 bases). Germline V gene data show CDR1 as SNHLY and CDR2 as FYNNEI. The CDR3 totals 13 residues. V was pared by 4 bases and J by 8 bases, with 12 bases between. The CDR3 region has the DNA TGTGCCAGCAGTGTTGGACAGAAGTATGAGCAGTTCTTC. Protein sequence: CASSVGQKYEQFF. The whole variable domain, filled in from reference TRBV2 and TRBJ2-1, reads EPEVTQTPSHQVTQMGQEVILRCVPISNHLYFYWYRQILGQKVEFLVSFYNNEISEKSEIFDDQFSVERPDGSNFTLKIRSTKLEDSAMYFCASSVGQKYEQFFGPGTRLTVL.

This rearrangement joins TRBV7-9 to TRBJ2-1, with a possible D match to TRBD2 (6 bases). The CDR3 has 17 amino acids. The V gene lost 5 bases and the J gene lost 0 bases, with 17 bases spanning the gap. Germline V lookup: CDR1 SEHNR, CDR2 FQNEAQ (reference sequence). The CDR3 loop is CASSPSPGESSYNEQFF. DNA of the CDR3: TGTGCCAGCAGCCCCTCCCCGGGGGAGAGCTCCTACAATGAGCAGTTCTTC.

Many counts were recorded for this clonotype. V and J are TRBV7-9 and TRBJ1-1; no clear D. The CDR3 is 14 residues long. V shed 2 bases and J shed 7 bases, with 14 bases lying between them. Germline CDR1 reads SEHNR; CDR2 reads FQNEAQ (reference sequence). The CDR3 DNA is TGTGCCAGCAGCTTAAGCGGTGGAACCGGTGAAGCTTTCTTT. This codes for CASSLSGGTGEAFF.

This clonotype has only a few counts. The chain has TRBV7-8 and TRBJ1-2; D is unclear. This CDR3 is built from 13 residues. Germline CDR1 and CDR2: SGHVS and FQNEAQ. The ends were cut back, 1 base at V and 4 bases at J, with 7 bases in the middle. The CDR3 spells CASSLDSVYGYTF. The CDR3 DNA reads TGTGCCAGCAGCTTAGACAGCGTCTATGGCTACACCTTC. Full variable domain (outside the CDR3, taken from reference TRBV7-8 and TRBJ1-2): GAGVSQSPRYKVAKRGQDVALRCDPISGHVSLFWYQQALGQGPEFLTYFQNEAQLDKSGLPSDRFFAERPEGSVSTLKIQRTQQEDSAVYLCASSLDSVYGYTFGSGTRLTVV.

V and J are TRBV25-1 and TRBJ1-1, with 10 nucleotides matching TRBD1. There are 14 residues in the CDR3. V shed 7 bases and J 3 bases; nucleotides not matched to a gene: 5. In germline, CDR1 is MGHDK, CDR2 SYGVNS. CDR3 sequence (DNA): TGTGCCAGCACCCTCGGGACAGGGGACACTGAAGCTTTCTTT. Translating gives CASTLGTGDTEAFF.

This clonotype was seen more than once but under ten times. V is TRBV20-1 and J is TRBJ1-2; D not certain. The CDR3 totals 9 residues. Trimming stripped 5 bases from V and 8 bases from J, with 6 bases between. CDR1 is DFQATT and CDR2 is SNEGSKA in the germline V gene (reference sequence). In nucleotides, the CDR3 is TGCAGTGCTCCGCCGGGCTACACCTTC. Protein sequence: CSAPPGYTF.

The chain combines TRBV20-1 with TRBJ2-7; D not resolved. The V gene's germline CDR1 is DFQATT and CDR2 SNEGSKA (reference sequence). This CDR3 region has 14 residues. Trimming left V 3 bases short and J 0 bases short, with 12 bases between. The CDR3 DNA is TGCAGTGCTAGCACTCGCTTGAGCTCCTACGAGCAGTACTTC. Its protein is CSASTRLSSYEQYF.

This clonotype was observed a handful of times. J is TRBJ2-3 and V is TRBV3-1, with D perhaps matching TRBD2 (5 bases). This CDR3 spans 15 amino acids. V dropped 1 base and J dropped 6 bases, with 14 bases sitting between them. Germline assignment: CDR1 LGHDT and CDR2 YNNKEL (reference sequence). CDR3 amino acids: CASSQGGPSHDTQYF. The CDR3 DNA reads as TGTGCCAGCAGCCAAGGAGGGCCCTCACATGATACGCAGTATTTT.

This clonotype was observed a few times. This sequence joins TRBV12-3 or TRBV12-4 and TRBJ2-1; no clear D. The CDR3 totals 15 residues. Trimming pared 7 bases from V and 2 bases from J, leaving 15 bases between. CDR3 sequence reads: CASTRAFGAYNEQFF. The CDR3 DNA follows: TGTGCCAGCACCAGAGCTTTTGGGGCCTACAATGAGCAGTTCTTC.

In this sample, this clonotype turned up a few times. At one end the junction does not follow the germline gene, possibly because of a read error. The chain has TRBV7-7 and TRBJ2-7; TRBD2 agrees at 8 bases. The germline CDR1 and CDR2 sequences are SSHAT and FNYEAQ (reference sequence). The CDR3 runs to 15 residues. The CDR3: CASSRNSGTENEQYF. The CDR3 region has the DNA TGTGCTAGCAGCCGGAATAGCGGGACGGAGAATGAGCAGTACTTC.

V is TRBV25-1 and J is TRBJ2-1, with D perhaps TRBD1 (5 bases). CDR3 length equals 13 residues. V was clipped by 1 base and J by 9 bases, with 10 bases between them. The V gene's germline CDR1 is MGHDK and CDR2 SYGVNS. The CDR3 nucleotides read TGTGCCAGCAGTGAATCTAGACAGTCTGAGCAGTTCTTC. Its translation is CASSESRQSEQFF.

This clonotype was observed a handful of times. This chain uses TRBV5-1 with TRBJ2-2, with a possible D match to TRBD1 (5 bases). This CDR3 contains 17 residues. The V and J ends lost 0 bases and 4 bases respectively, with 16 bases between them. In germline, CDR1 is SGHRS, CDR2 YFSETQ. Here the CDR3 DNA reads TGCGCCAGCAGCTTGGAGGTCAGGGCAGGCAGCACCGGGGAGCTGTTTTTT. The encoded protein is CASSLEVRAGSTGELFF.

Only a few counts were recorded for this clonotype. The rearrangement uses TRBV20-1 and TRBJ1-4, with a weak D call TRBD1 (5 bases). The CDR3 contains 13 residues. Germline V lookup: CDR1 DFQATT, CDR2 SNEGSKA (reference sequence). V dropped 6 bases and J dropped 3 bases, with 11 bases sitting between them. The CDR3: CSARSTANEKLFF. The CDR3 DNA reads as TGCAGTGCCCGATCGACAGCTAATGAAAAACTGTTTTTT.

The CDR3 sequence is CSVVQGMNTEAFF. In nucleotides, the CDR3 is TGCAGCGTTGTTCAGGGTATGAACACTGAAGCTTTCTTT. The chain uses TRBV29-1 and TRBJ1-1; tentatively, D is TRBD1 (5 bases). V gave up 4 bases and J gave up 0 bases, with 9 bases separating them. Germline V CDR1 and CDR2: SQVTM, ANQGSEA. The CDR3 is made up of 13 amino acids.

The genes are TRBV9 and TRBJ2-7; D is unresolved. The ends were cut back, 0 bases at V and 4 bases at J, with 17 bases in the middle. The germline CDR1 and CDR2 sequences are SGDLS and YYNGEE. This CDR3 comprises 16 residues. The CDR3 region is CASSVEAGLGAYEQYF. DNA of the CDR3: TGTGCCAGCAGCGTAGAGGCCGGGTTGGGCGCGTACGAGCAGTACTTC.